Listed below are T cell receptor beta chains from one sample, sequenced in a study of blood T cell repertoires in COVID-19. The repertoire was sequenced with immunoSEQ multiplex PCR; TCRdb's copy has only in-frame clones and lacks some. The sample shows approximately 160,000 clones, approximately 86% of them seen only once. Sequenced: peripheral blood. These receptors all come from a man in his sixties with COVID-19, enrolled during active disease. CDR3s include the opening cysteine and the closing phenylalanine or tryptophan. D genes are given only for firm matches. The size entry is marked missing in some rows and otherwise reads once, few, many or a size class.

cdr3_nt cdr3_aa clone_size j_call v_call d_call
TGTGCCAGCAGCCCGCAGGGGGCCCAGTACTTC CASSPQGAQYF - TRBJ2-5 TRBV5-7 TRBD1
TGTGCCAGCAGCTTAGACAGGCTGAACAATCAGCCCCAGCATTTT CASSLDRLNNQPQHF few TRBJ1-5 TRBV7-8 -
TGTGCCAGCAGTTATCGGCAGGGGAATGAAAAACTGTTTTTT CASSYRQGNEKLFF - TRBJ1-4 TRBV6-5 -
TGTGCCAGCAGTTACGGCGTGGGTCCGGGACTAGCGGGGACAGATACGCAGTATTTT CASSYGVGPGLAGTDTQYF once TRBJ2-3 TRBV6-2/TRBV6-3 TRBD2
TGCAGTGCTAGTCCTCCCGGGAACACTGAAGCTTTCTTT CSASPPGNTEAFF once TRBJ1-1 TRBV20-1 -
TGTGCCAGCACCAGGACAGGGCTGATTTCTGGGGCCAACGTCCTGACTTTC CASTRTGLISGANVLTF - TRBJ2-6 TRBV27 TRBD1
TGTGCCAGCAGCCTCCTTGGCTACACCTTC CASSLLGYTF - TRBJ1-2 TRBV7-9 -
TGTGCTAGTGGTTTGGAGGTAACAGGCTATGGCTACACCTTC CASGLEVTGYGYTF - TRBJ1-2 TRBV12-5 -
TGTGCCTCTAGGGACAGAAGGTACTCTGGAAACACCATATATTTT CASRDRRYSGNTIYF - TRBJ1-3 TRBV19 TRBD1
TGTGCCAGCTCACGCGACAGGGATGAGCAGTTCTTC CASSRDRDEQFF - TRBJ2-1 TRBV18 TRBD1
TGTGCCAGCAGCCTAACAGGGAGCTCCTACAATGAGCAGTTCTTC CASSLTGSSYNEQFF - TRBJ2-1 TRBV7-3 -
TGTGCCAGCAGTTTCACAGGGAGTACTGAAGCTTTCTTT CASSFTGSTEAFF once TRBJ1-1 TRBV12-3/TRBV12-4 -
TGTGCCAGCAGCAACGGAGGGAACGGCAATCAGCCCCAGCATTTT CASSNGGNGNQPQHF few TRBJ1-5 TRBV7-2 -
TGTGCCAGCAGCGCCATGACAGGGATGGGAAACACCATATATTTT CASSAMTGMGNTIYF once TRBJ1-3 TRBV9 TRBD1
TGTGCCAGCTCACCCCGCGTAGGGGAACCCTCCTCTGGAAACACCATATATTTT CASSPRVGEPSSGNTIYF - TRBJ1-3 TRBV18 -
TGTGCCAGCAGTTTTTCCTTAACTAGCGGGGGAAGCAGCACAGATACGCAGTATTTT CASSFSLTSGGSSTDTQYF - TRBJ2-3 TRBV6-2/TRBV6-3 TRBD2
TGTGCCAGCAGTCCGACTAGCGGCACAGATACGCAGTATTTT CASSPTSGTDTQYF - TRBJ2-3 TRBV6-2/TRBV6-3 TRBD2
TGCGCCAGCAGCCCTTACAGTTCTGCTGGGGCCAACGTCCTGACTTTC CASSPYSSAGANVLTF - TRBJ2-6 TRBV4-1 -
TGTGCCAGCTCACCGGAAAGGACAGACAATACGCAGTATTTT CASSPERTDNTQYF - TRBJ2-3 TRBV18 -
TGTGCCAGCAGTATGTCAGGGGGTTCCTACAATGAGCAGTTCTTC CASSMSGGSYNEQFF - TRBJ2-1 TRBV27 TRBD1
TGTGCCAGCAGGGTCGGGGGGGCGATTGTGGATGAGCAGTTCTTC CASRVGGAIVDEQFF - TRBJ2-1 TRBV7-6 TRBD2
TGTGCCAGCAGCTTACGAAAGACAGGGCCGAATGTTCAGCCCCAGCATTTT CASSLRKTGPNVQPQHF - TRBJ1-5 TRBV7-2 TRBD1
TGTGCCTGGAGTGCAGGTCGTCATGAAAAACTGTTTTTT CAWSAGRHEKLFF - TRBJ1-4 TRBV30 -
TGTGCCAGCTCACCCCGGGACATCACAACTAATGAAAAACTGTTTTTT CASSPRDITTNEKLFF - TRBJ1-4 TRBV18 -
TGTGCCAGCGATGGACAGGGGGTCTATGGCTACACCTTC CASDGQGVYGYTF - TRBJ1-2 TRBV28 TRBD1
TGTGCCAGTAGCCGGGACCGGGGACCGGGGGGCTATGGCTACACCTTC CASSRDRGPGGYGYTF once TRBJ1-2 TRBV19 -
TGTGCCAGCAGTAGTACGTCAGCAGGGGAAACTGAAGCTTTCTTT CASSSTSAGETEAFF once TRBJ1-1 TRBV28 -
TGCGCCAGCAGCCAAGCACTACCGCCCCGTGAGACCCAGTACTTC CASSQALPPRETQYF - TRBJ2-5 TRBV4-3 -
TGTGCCAGCAGCCCGGGGGAGGGGCTCTTACAAGAGACCCAGTACTTC CASSPGEGLLQETQYF once TRBJ2-5 TRBV7-2 TRBD2
TGTGCCACCAGCGAAGGACAGGGGTTTTACGGGGAGCTGTTTTTT CATSEGQGFYGELFF - TRBJ2-2 TRBV15 TRBD1
TGTGCCAGCACGCGGGACGGAAATCAGCCCCAGCATTTT CASTRDGNQPQHF - TRBJ1-5 TRBV28 -
TGTGCCAGCAGCACCCAAACAGGGGTTATTTACAATGAGCAGTTCTTC CASSTQTGVIYNEQFF - TRBJ2-1 TRBV7-2 TRBD1
TGTGCCAGCAGCCCGAGACAGTCCTATGGCTACACCTTC CASSPRQSYGYTF - TRBJ1-2 TRBV9 -
TGTGCCAGCAGTGAGCTGGGTTCGGGTCAGCCCCAGCATTTT CASSELGSGQPQHF - TRBJ1-5 TRBV2 -
TGTGCCAGCAGCGGAACAGGGGCTAGCAATCAGCCCCAGCATTTT CASSGTGASNQPQHF - TRBJ1-5 TRBV7-2 TRBD1
TGTGCCACGAGACCTGGACAGGGGGACCATAGCAATCAGCCCCAGCATTTT CATRPGQGDHSNQPQHF - TRBJ1-5 TRBV10-3 TRBD1
TGTGCCACCAGCAGACTGGACAGTTCTGAAGCTTTCTTT CATSRLDSSEAFF - TRBJ1-1 TRBV15 -
TGTGCCAGCAGTGAAAGACTAGCGGGAGAACCTGGGGCCAAAAACATTCAGTACTTC CASSERLAGEPGAKNIQYF - TRBJ2-4 TRBV2 TRBD2
TGTGCCAGCAGCTTTTACAGGGGGCAGGGGTTCTCCTACAATGAGCAGTTCTTC CASSFYRGQGFSYNEQFF - TRBJ2-1 TRBV7-9 TRBD1
TGCGCCAGCAGCCAAGATTCCCCACAGACTTTTCGGGGGAATTCACCCCTCCACTTT CASSQDSPQTFRGNSPLHF - TRBJ1-6 TRBV4-3 -
TGTGCCAGCTCACCCCAGGGGCCCTATAATTCACCCCTCCACTTT CASSPQGPYNSPLHF - TRBJ1-6 TRBV18 -
TGCGCCAGCAGCCAAGAGCCCACTAGCGGGAGGGCCTTCTCCTACAATGAGCAGTTCTTC CASSQEPTSGRAFSYNEQFF - TRBJ2-1 TRBV4-3 TRBD2